This TCR beta chain was profiled in a study of blood T cell repertoires in COVID-19. The CDR3 spans 16 residues. Looked up from germline, CDR1 is SGHKS and CDR2 is YYEKEE (reference sequence). V was pared by 4 bases and J by 6 bases, with 13 bases of the junction left unmatched. Data came from immunoSEQ multiplex PCR; TCRdb stores just in-frame clones and leaves some out. The sample yields tens of thousands of clones, about nine tenths seen once. V and J are TRBV5-5 and TRBJ1-2; 9 nucleotides agree with TRBD1. The sample taken for sequencing was peripheral blood. The sequence derives from a human donor in a cohort sampled during active COVID-19. Here the CDR3 DNA reads TGTGCCAGCAGCGACGGGACAGGGCTCTTCGGGGATGGCTACACCTTC. Its translation: CASSDGTGLFGDGYTF.